These 24 T cell receptor beta chains were sequenced from one sample in a study of blood T cell repertoires in COVID-19. TCRdb's table, derived via immunoSEQ multiplex PCR, lists solely in-frame clones and lacks some. The sample shows some 300,000 clones, approximately 90% of them seen only once. Material: PBMCs or T cells enriched from blood (not recorded which). The receptor source for this set is a woman in her twenties or thirties who had been exposed to COVID-19.

The chain couples TRBV29-1 to TRBJ2-1; 9 bases align to TRBD2. Looked up from germline, CDR1 is SQVTM and CDR2 is ANQGSEA. V was pared by 3 bases and J by 4 bases, with 4 bases of the junction left unmatched. The CDR3 is 14 amino acids. The CDR3 DNA is TGCAGCGTTGAGCTAGCGGGGATATACAATGAGCAGTTCTTC. It encodes CSVELAGIYNEQFF.

The rearrangement uses TRBV6-5 and TRBJ2-5; TRBD2 aligns across 10 bases. With 5 bases clipped from V and 7 bases from J, the junction kept 10 bases outside the gene matches. This CDR3 has 15 amino acids. The germline V gene encodes CDR1 MNHEY and CDR2 SVGAGI. The CDR3 nucleotides read TGTGCCAGCAGTCCCGGACTAGCGGACTCAGGGACCCAGTACTTC. Protein product: CASSPGLADSGTQYF.

The chain links TRBV5-1 to TRBJ2-5, with no clear D. From germline, CDR1 is SGHRS and CDR2 YFSETQ. Trimming removed 2 bases from V and 2 bases from J, with 7 bases in between. The CDR3 runs to 13 residues. The CDR3 bases are TGCGCCAGCAGCTTTGGCAGACAAGAGACCCAGTACTTC. It encodes CASSFGRQETQYF.

The chain joins TRBV4-3 to TRBJ2-5; 9 positions agree with TRBD2. J lost 2 bases, V lost 4 bases, and 14 bases had no gene match. Per germline, CDR1 LGHNA and CDR2 YSLEER. The CDR3 is 18 amino acids. The CDR3 region is CASSPRVAGVLSQETQYF. CDR3 nucleotide sequence: TGCGCCAGCAGCCCCCGGGTAGCGGGGGTGCTTTCTCAAGAGACCCAGTACTTC.

V and J are TRBV7-9 and TRBJ1-1; 8 bases map to TRBD1. The CDR3 sequence is 14 residues long. The V segment lost 5 bases and the J segment 3 bases; nucleotides outside the gene matches: 5. Germline V CDR1 and CDR2: SEHNR, FQNEAQ (reference sequence). CDR3 nucleotides: TGTGCCAGCAGCGTGACAGGGGAGTACACTGAAGCTTTCTTT. It encodes CASSVTGEYTEAFF.

V is TRBV6-5 and J is TRBJ1-2; D gene ambiguous. The V end lost 0 bases, the J end lost 8 bases, and 16 bases lay between the germline ends. This CDR3 comprises 15 residues. From germline, CDR1 is MNHEY and CDR2 SVGAGI. CDR3 protein: CASSYSNIWPQGYTF. In DNA form, the CDR3 reads TGTGCCAGCAGTTACTCGAACATTTGGCCCCAGGGCTACACCTTC.

The rearrangement uses TRBV7-9 and TRBJ1-4; D unresolved. Per the germline V gene, CDR1 is SEHNR and CDR2 is FQNEAQ (reference sequence). V shed 6 bases and J shed 12 bases, with 11 bases lying between them. The CDR3 spans 11 residues. Here the CDR3 reads CASSIESELFF. The DNA for the CDR3 is TGTGCCAGCAGTATTGAGTCGGAACTGTTTTTT.

At least ten counts were recorded for this clone. The chain has TRBV5-5 and TRBJ2-7, with TRBD2 identical over 12 bases. Trimming at V came to 2 bases and at J to 1 base, leaving 4 bases not matched to a gene. Germline CDR1 and CDR2: SGHKS and YYEKEE (reference sequence). The CDR3 spans 16 residues. CDR3 sequence (DNA): TGTGCCAGCAGCTTAAGACTAGCGGGGGTTTCCTACGAGCAGTACTTC. It translates to CASSLRLAGVSYEQYF. Full variable domain (outside the CDR3, taken from reference TRBV5-5 and TRBJ2-7): DAGVTQSPTHLIKTRGQQVTLRCSPISGHKSVSWYQQVLGQGPQFIFQYYEKEERGRGNFPDRFSARQFPNYSSELNVNALLLGDSALYLCASSLRLAGVSYEQYFGPGTRLTVT.

The chain has TRBV5-8 and TRBJ2-2; D possibly corresponds to TRBD2 (5 bases). Per germline, CDR1 SGHTS and CDR2 YDEGEE. Trimming shortened V by 1 base and J by 6 bases, and 16 bases separated the two germline ends. CDR3 size: 16 residues. This CDR3 is CASSLLRAQRAGELFF. CDR3 DNA: TGTGCCAGCAGCTTGCTGCGGGCCCAGAGGGCCGGGGAGCTGTTTTTT.

The chain carries TRBV6-5 and TRBJ1-2; 7 bases align to TRBD1. CDR1 and CDR2 from the germline V gene are MNHEY and SVGAGI. J lost 0 bases, V lost 6 bases, and 7 bases had no gene match. The CDR3 is 15 amino acids. CDR3 nucleotides: TGTGCCAGCAGGACTCAGGGGGGAGCTAACTATGGCTACACCTTC. Translating it yields CASRTQGGANYGYTF.

This chain connects TRBV6-5 to TRBJ2-7; TRBD1 matches 10 bases. The V gene end was trimmed by 10 bases and the J gene end by 5 bases; junction bases not matched to a gene: 11. The CDR3 sequence is 14 residues long. Germline CDR1 is MNHEY and CDR2 is SVGAGI. The CDR3 coding sequence is TGTGCCACCTACGAGACAGGGGGCTTCGACGAGCAGTACTTC. Its translation is CATYETGGFDEQYF.

The chain uses TRBV23-1 and TRBJ2-3; 11 bases agree with TRBD2. TRBV23-1 is identified as an open reading frame with a role that is uncertain. The CDR3 extends over 21 amino acids. Losses at the gene ends were 3 bases for V and 2 bases for J; bases not matched to a gene: 19. CDR3 sequence: CASSHPPHRVASGGYTDTQYF. Here the CDR3 DNA reads TGCGCCAGCAGTCACCCCCCTCACAGGGTGGCTAGCGGGGGGTACACAGATACGCAGTATTTT.

This chain uses TRBV6-6 with TRBJ1-5; D possibly corresponds to TRBD1 (6 bases). In germline, CDR1 is MNHNY, CDR2 SVGAGI (reference sequence). The CDR3 contains 15 residues. The V gene lost 6 bases and the J gene lost 3 bases, with 15 bases spanning the gap. The CDR3 sequence is CASSHQTGYNQPQHF. The CDR3 DNA is TGTGCCAGCAGCCACCAGACAGGCTACAATCAGCCCCAGCATTTT.

The table lists this clone with a few counts. The chain combines TRBV5-1 with TRBJ2-1; 7 bases agree with TRBD1. The CDR3 runs to 16 residues. The J segment lost 3 bases and the V segment lost 0 bases, leaving 6 bases of the junction unmatched. CDR1 and CDR2 (germline): SGHRS, YFSETQ. As DNA, the CDR3 is TGCGCCAGCAGCTTGGGGCAGGGGGTTAGCTACAATGAGCAGTTCTTC. This translates into CASSLGQGVSYNEQFF.

The chain combines TRBV7-9 with TRBJ2-7, with D perhaps matching TRBD2 (5 bases). There are 14 residues in the CDR3. CDR1 is SEHNR, CDR2 FQNEAQ, per germline (reference sequence). Trimming stripped 6 bases from V and 5 bases from J, with 17 bases between. The DNA for the CDR3 is TGTGCCAGCAGGGCCGGGATCCCATTGAACGAGCAGTACTTC. This sequence encodes CASRAGIPLNEQYF. Filled out from reference TRBV7-9 and TRBJ2-7, the complete variable domain reads DTGVSQNPRHKITKRGQNVTFRCDPISEHNRLYWYRQTLGQGPEFLTYFQNEAQLEKSRLLSDRFSAERPKGSFSTLEIQRTEQGDSAMYLCASRAGIPLNEQYFGPGTRLTVT.

The rearrangement uses TRBV11-2 and TRBJ1-5; no reliable D call. From germline, CDR1 is SGHAT and CDR2 FQNNGV. The CDR3 runs to 13 residues. The V end lost 1 base, the J end lost 6 bases, and 7 bases lay between the germline ends. The CDR3 protein is CASSLGGGQPQHF. CDR3 DNA: TGTGCCAGCAGCTTAGGAGGAGGTCAGCCCCAGCATTTT.

The rearrangement joins TRBV5-6 to TRBJ2-7, with D possibly being TRBD2 (8 bases). The CDR3 is 17 residues long. Per the germline V gene, CDR1 is SGHDT and CDR2 is YYEEEE. Deletions cut 1 base from V and 4 bases from J, with 21 bases between. The CDR3 region is CASSLSVGLGGSYEQYF. CDR3 DNA: TGTGCCAGCAGCTTGTCTGTGGGACTAGGGGGCTCGTACGAGCAGTACTTC.

This clone was seen a single time. V is TRBV10-1 and J is TRBJ1-5, with TRBD1 identical over 8 bases. Unmatched junction bases numbered 9, after V lost 6 bases and J lost 2 bases. Germline V gene lookup returns CDR1 WNHNN and CDR2 SYGVQD (reference sequence). The CDR3 has 16 amino acids. CDR3: CASSLSDREGNQPQHF. CDR3 bases: TGCGCCAGCAGCCTTTCGGACAGGGAGGGCAATCAGCCCCAGCATTTT.

This chain joins TRBV11-2 and TRBJ2-1, with TRBD2 matching over 9 bases. This CDR3 is built from 15 residues. The V segment lost 8 bases and the J segment 4 bases; nucleotides outside the gene matches: 9. CDR1 and CDR2 (germline): SGHAT, FQNNGV. CDR3 sequence (DNA): TGTGCCAGCCGGCCAGCGGGGGGCCCGTACAATGAGCAGTTCTTC. It codes for CASRPAGGPYNEQFF.

In this sample, this clone turned up a few times. This chain links TRBV13 with TRBJ2-7; tentatively, D is TRBD2 (6 bases). V dropped 6 bases and J dropped 3 bases, with 15 bases sitting between them. Germline V gene lookup returns CDR1 PRHDT and CDR2 FYEKMQ (reference sequence). This CDR3 has 14 residues. CDR3 coding DNA: TGTGCCAGCAGGTCCTCGGGGAGGAACTACGAGCAGTACTTC. Amino acid sequence: CASRSSGRNYEQYF. The full variable domain, completed using reference TRBV13 and TRBJ2-7, is AAGVIQSPRHLIKEKRETATLKCYPIPRHDTVYWYQQGPGQDPQFLISFYEKMQSDKGSIPDRFSAQQFSDYHSELNMSSLELGDSALYFCASRSSGRNYEQYFGPGTRLTVT.

The chain carries TRBV1 and TRBJ2-2; the DNA was not used to check the table's D call, TRBD1. TRBV1 is given as a pseudogene. This CDR3 has 18 residues. The CDR3 DNA follows: TGCACCAGCAGCCAAATCCTCTCTTGGACAGGGTATTCCGGGGAGCTGTTTTTT. Translated, it gives CTSSQILSWTGYSGELFF.

The rearrangement links TRBV14 to TRBJ1-2; possibly TRBD1 for D (5 bases). Looked up from germline, CDR1 is SGHDN and CDR2 is FVKESK. The V gene lost 4 bases and the J gene lost 10 bases, with 13 bases spanning the gap. CDR3 length: 12 amino acids. CDR3 bases: TGTGCCAGCAGCCGCGTGGGACTCTCCTACACCTTC. Translation: CASSRVGLSYTF.

The V and J genes are TRBV5-1 and TRBJ2-2; 11 nucleotides align to TRBD1. Germline CDR1 reads SGHRS; CDR2 reads YFSETQ. The trim removed 5 bases at V and 1 base at J, leaving 7 bases unmatched. The CDR3 spans 17 residues. CDR3 residues: CASRGTGGTMNTGELFF. Written as DNA, the CDR3 is TGCGCCAGCAGGGGGACAGGGGGTACAATGAACACCGGGGAGCTGTTTTTT.

The rearrangement joins TRBV25-1 to TRBJ1-5; D unclear. This CDR3 has 17 residues. V gave up 1 base and J gave up 0 bases, with 13 bases separating them. From germline, CDR1 is MGHDK and CDR2 SYGVNS. CDR3 in DNA: TGTGCCAGCAGTGAATTATTCCGACTTTATAGCAATCAGCCCCAGCATTTT. Its protein is CASSELFRLYSNQPQHF.